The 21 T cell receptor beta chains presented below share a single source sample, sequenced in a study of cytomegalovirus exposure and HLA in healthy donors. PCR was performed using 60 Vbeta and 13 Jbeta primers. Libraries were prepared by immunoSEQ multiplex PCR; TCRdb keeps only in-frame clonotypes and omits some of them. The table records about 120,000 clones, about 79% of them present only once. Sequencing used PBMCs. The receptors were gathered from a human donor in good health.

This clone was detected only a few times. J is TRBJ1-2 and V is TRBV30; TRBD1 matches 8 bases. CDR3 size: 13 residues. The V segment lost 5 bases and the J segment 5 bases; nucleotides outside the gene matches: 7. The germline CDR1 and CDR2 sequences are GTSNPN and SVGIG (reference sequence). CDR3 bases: TGTGCCTGGGGGCAGGGGGCGGGGTATGGCTACACCTTC. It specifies CAWGQGAGYGYTF.

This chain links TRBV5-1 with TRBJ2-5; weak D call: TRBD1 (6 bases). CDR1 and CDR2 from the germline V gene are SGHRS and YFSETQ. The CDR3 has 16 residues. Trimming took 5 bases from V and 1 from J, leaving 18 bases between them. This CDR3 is CASRIAPGQFQETQYF. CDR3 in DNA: TGCGCCAGCAGAATTGCTCCCGGACAGTTCCAAGAGACCCAGTACTTC. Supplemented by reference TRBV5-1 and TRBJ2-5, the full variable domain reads KAGVTQTPRYLIKTRGQQVTLSCSPISGHRSVSWYQQTPGQGLQFLFEYFSETQRNKGNFPGRFSGRQFSNSRSEMNVSTLELGDSALYLCASRIAPGQFQETQYFGPGTRLLVL.

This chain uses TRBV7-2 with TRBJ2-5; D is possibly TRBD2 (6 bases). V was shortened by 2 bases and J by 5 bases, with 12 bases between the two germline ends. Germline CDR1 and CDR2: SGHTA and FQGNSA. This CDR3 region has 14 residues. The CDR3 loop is CASSLQRVTETQYF. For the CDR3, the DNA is TGTGCCAGCAGCTTACAGCGGGTCACGGAGACCCAGTACTTC.

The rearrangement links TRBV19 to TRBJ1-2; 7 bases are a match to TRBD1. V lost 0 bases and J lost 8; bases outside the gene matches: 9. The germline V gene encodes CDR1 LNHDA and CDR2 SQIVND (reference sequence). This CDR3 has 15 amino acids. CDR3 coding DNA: TGTGCCAGTAGTATAGAAGGACAGGCGCGGGTAGGCTACACCTTC. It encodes CASSIEGQARVGYTF.

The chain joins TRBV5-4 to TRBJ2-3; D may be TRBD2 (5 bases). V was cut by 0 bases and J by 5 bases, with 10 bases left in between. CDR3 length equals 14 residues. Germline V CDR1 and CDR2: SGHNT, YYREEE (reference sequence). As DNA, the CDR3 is TGTGCCAGCAGCTTGGCGCAGGCGGGAGATACGCAGTATTTT. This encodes CASSLAQAGDTQYF.

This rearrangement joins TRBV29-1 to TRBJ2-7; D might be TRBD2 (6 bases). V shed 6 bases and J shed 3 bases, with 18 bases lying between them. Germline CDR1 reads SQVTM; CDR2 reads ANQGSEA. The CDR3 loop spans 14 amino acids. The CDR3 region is CSVMSGQGYYEQYF. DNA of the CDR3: TGCAGCGTAATGAGCGGGCAGGGCTACTACGAGCAGTACTTC.

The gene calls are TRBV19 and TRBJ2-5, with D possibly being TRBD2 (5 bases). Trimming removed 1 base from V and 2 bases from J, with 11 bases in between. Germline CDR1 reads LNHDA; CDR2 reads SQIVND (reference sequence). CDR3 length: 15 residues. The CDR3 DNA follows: TGTGCCAGTAGTATAGGACCCGGGAAACAAGAGACCCAGTACTTC. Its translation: CASSIGPGKQETQYF.

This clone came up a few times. The CDR3 sequence is CAISPTTYEQYF. The DNA for the CDR3 is TGTGCCATCAGCCCTACCACCTACGAGCAGTACTTC. The chain carries TRBV10-3 and TRBJ2-7, with unresolved D. The V end lost 6 bases, the J end lost 2 bases, and 8 bases lay between the germline ends. CDR3 length: 12 residues. The V gene's germline CDR1 is ENHRY and CDR2 SYGVKD.

The CDR3 nucleotides read TGTGCCAGCAGTTTTGGGAGGATGAACACTGAAGCTTTCTTT. This gives the protein CASSFGRMNTEAFF. V and J are TRBV27 and TRBJ1-1; no firm D call. This CDR3 is 14 amino acids long. Germline CDR1 is MNHEY and CDR2 is SMNVEV (reference sequence). Trimming took off 3 bases at V and 0 bases at J, with 8 bases between the two ends.

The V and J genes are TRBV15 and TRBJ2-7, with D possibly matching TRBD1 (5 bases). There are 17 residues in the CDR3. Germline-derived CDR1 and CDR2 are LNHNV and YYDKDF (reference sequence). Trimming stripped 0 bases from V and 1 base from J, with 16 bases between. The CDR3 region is CATSRDPRALESYEQYF. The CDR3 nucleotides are TGTGCCACCAGCAGAGATCCCAGGGCGTTGGAGTCCTACGAGCAGTACTTC.

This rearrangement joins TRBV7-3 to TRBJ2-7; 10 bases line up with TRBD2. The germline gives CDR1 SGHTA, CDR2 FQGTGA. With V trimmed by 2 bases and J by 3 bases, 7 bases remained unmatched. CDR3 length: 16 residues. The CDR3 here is CASSLGGLAGVYEQYF. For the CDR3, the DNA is TGTGCCAGCAGCTTAGGGGGTCTAGCGGGAGTCTACGAGCAGTACTTC.

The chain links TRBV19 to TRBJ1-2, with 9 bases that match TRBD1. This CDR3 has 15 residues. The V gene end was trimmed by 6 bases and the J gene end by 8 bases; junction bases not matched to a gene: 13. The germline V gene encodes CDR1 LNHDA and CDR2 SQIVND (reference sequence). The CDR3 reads CASSTLGQGPLGYTF. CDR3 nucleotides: TGTGCCAGTAGCACCCTAGGACAGGGGCCGCTGGGCTACACCTTC.

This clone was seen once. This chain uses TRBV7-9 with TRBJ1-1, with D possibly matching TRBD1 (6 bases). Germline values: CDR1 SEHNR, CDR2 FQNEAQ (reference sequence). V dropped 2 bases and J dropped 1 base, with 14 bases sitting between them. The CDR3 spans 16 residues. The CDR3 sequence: CASSLPRDKKNTEAFF. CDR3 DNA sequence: TGTGCCAGCAGCTTACCGAGGGACAAGAAGAACACTGAAGCTTTCTTT.

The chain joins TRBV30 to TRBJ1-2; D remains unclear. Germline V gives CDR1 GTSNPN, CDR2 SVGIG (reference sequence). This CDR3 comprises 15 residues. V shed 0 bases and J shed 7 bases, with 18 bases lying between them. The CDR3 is CAWSVDRKLRGGYTF. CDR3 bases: TGTGCCTGGAGTGTAGATCGCAAGCTCCGAGGTGGCTACACCTTC.

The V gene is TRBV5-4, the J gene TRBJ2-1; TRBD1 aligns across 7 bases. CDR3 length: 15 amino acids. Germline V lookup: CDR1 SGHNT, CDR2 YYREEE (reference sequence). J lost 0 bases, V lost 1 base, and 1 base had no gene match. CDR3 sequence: CASSLSGGSYNEQFF. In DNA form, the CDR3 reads TGTGCCAGCAGCTTGTCAGGGGGCTCCTACAATGAGCAGTTCTTC.

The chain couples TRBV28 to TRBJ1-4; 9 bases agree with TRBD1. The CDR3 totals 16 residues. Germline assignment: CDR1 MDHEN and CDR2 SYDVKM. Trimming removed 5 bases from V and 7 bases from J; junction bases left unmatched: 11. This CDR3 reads CASSPPPGQGIEKLFF. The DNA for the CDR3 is TGTGCCAGCAGTCCTCCTCCGGGACAGGGAATTGAAAAACTGTTTTTT.

CDR3 protein: CASSERGNQPQHF. The CDR3 DNA sequence: TGTGCCAGTAGTGAAAGAGGCAATCAGCCCCAGCATTTT. The chain couples TRBV19 to TRBJ1-5; no definite D call. Germline V gene data show CDR1 as LNHDA and CDR2 as SQIVND (reference sequence). The CDR3 length is 13 residues. The V and J ends lost 5 bases and 2 bases respectively, with 7 bases between them.

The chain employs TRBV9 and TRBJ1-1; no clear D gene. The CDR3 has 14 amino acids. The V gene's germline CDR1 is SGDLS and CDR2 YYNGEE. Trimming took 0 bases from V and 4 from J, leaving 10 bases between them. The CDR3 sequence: CASSVAMSGTEAFF. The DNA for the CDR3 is TGTGCCAGCAGCGTAGCGATGAGTGGCACTGAAGCTTTCTTT.

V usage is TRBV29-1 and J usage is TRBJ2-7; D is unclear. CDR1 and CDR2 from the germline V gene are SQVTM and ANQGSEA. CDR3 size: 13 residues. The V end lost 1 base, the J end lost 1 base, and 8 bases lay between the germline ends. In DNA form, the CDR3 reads TGCAGCGTTGAAGCGCAGTCATCCTACGAGCAGTACTTC. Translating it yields CSVEAQSSYEQYF.

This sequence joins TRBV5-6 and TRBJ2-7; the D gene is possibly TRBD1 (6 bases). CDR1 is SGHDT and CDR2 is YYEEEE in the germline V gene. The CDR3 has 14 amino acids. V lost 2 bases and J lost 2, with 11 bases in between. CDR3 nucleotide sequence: TGTGCCAGCAGCTTCAGGGGAAGGGCCTACGAGCAGTACTTC. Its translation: CASSFRGRAYEQYF.

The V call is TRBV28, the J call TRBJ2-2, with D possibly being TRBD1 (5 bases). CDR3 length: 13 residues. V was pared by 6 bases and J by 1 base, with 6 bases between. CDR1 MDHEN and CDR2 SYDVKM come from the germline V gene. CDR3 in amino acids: CASRQENTGELFF. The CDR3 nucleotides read TGTGCCAGCAGACAGGAGAACACCGGGGAGCTGTTTTTT.